The text below deals with one T cell receptor beta chain. This record comes from a study of control samples from healthy donors and cancer patients. Clones were read by immunoSEQ multiplex PCR, and TCRdb kept only the in-frame ones, dropping some. The data contain about 120,000 clones, about 94% of them singletons. Germline CDR1 is ENHRY and CDR2 is SYGVKD. Trimming took off 6 bases at V and 7 bases at J, with 15 bases between the two ends. The length of the CDR3 is 13 residues. V gene TRBV10-3 combines with J gene TRBJ1-1; D may be TRBD1 (6 bases). The sequenced material came from blood. The TCR comes from a man younger than 40 in good health. CDR3 sequence: CAIRNREGIEAFF. The CDR3 DNA sequence: TGTGCCATCAGGAACAGGGAAGGAATTGAAGCTTTCTTT.